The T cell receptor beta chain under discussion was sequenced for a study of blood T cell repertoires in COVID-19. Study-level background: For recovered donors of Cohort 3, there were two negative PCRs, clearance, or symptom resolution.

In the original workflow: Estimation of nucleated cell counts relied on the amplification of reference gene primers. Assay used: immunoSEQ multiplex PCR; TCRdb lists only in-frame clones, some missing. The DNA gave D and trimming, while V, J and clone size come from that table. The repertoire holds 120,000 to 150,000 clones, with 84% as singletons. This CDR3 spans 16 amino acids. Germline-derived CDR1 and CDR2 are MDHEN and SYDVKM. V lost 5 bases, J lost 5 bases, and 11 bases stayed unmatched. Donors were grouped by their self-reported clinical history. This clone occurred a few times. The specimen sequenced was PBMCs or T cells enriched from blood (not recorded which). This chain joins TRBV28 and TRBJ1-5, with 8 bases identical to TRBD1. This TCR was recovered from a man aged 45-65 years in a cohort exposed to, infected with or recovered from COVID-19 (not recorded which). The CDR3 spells CASSTPDRVVYQPQHF. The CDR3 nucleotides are TGTGCCAGCAGTACCCCGGACAGGGTAGTTTATCAGCCCCAGCATTTT.